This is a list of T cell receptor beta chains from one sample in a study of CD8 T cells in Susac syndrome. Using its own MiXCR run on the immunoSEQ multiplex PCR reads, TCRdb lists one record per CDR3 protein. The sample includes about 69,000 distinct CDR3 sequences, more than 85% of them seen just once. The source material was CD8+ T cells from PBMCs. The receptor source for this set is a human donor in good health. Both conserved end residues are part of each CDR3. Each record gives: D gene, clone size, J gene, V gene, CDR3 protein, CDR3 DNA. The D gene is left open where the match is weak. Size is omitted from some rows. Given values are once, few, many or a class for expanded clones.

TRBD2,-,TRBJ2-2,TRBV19,CASRGGSFLKLFF,TGTGCCAGTCGGGGGGGGTCCTTCCTTAAGCTGTTTTTT
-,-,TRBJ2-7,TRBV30,CAWSGAGEQYF,TGTGCCTGGAGTGGTGCGGGGGAGCAGTACTTC
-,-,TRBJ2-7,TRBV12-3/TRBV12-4,CASSYLLGTAGSSEQYF,TGTGCCAGCAGTTATCTACTAGGGACAGCGGGCTCCTCCGAGCAGTACTTC
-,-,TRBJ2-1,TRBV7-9,CASSPPVNEQFF,TGTGCCAGCAGCCCACCGGTCAATGAGCAGTTCTTC
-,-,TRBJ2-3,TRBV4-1,CASSQGQRDTQYF,TGCGCCAGCAGCCAAGGCCAGCGAGATACGCAGTATTTT
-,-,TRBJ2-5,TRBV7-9,CASGPKSETQYF,TGTGCCAGCGGACCAAAGTCGGAGACCCAGTACTTC
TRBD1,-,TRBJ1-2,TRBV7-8,CASSSGTGLGYTF,TGTGCCAGCAGCTCAGGGACAGGGTTAGGCTACACCTTC
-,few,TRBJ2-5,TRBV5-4,CASSFEGTQYF,TGTGCCAGCAGCTTCGAGGGGACCCAGTACTTC
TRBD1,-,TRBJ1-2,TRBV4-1,CASSPTGTGHRGYTF,TGCGCCAGCAGCCCAACCGGGACAGGGCATCGCGGCTACACCTTC
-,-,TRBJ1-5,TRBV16,CASSQSISGGPEQPQHF,TGTGCCAGCAGCCAATCGATCAGTGGGGGCCCAGAACAGCCCCAGCATTTT